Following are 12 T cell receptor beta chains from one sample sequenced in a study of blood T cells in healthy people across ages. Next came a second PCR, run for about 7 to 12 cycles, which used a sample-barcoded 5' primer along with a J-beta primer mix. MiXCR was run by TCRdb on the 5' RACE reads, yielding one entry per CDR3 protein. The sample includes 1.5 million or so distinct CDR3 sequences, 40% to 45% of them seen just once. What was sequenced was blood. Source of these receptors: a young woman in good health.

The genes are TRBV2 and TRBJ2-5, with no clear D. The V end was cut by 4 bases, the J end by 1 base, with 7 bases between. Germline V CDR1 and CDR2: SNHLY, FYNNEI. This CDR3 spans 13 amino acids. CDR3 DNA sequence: TGTGCCAGCAGTGCCCTGTCCCAAGAGACCCAGTACTTC. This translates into CASSALSQETQYF.

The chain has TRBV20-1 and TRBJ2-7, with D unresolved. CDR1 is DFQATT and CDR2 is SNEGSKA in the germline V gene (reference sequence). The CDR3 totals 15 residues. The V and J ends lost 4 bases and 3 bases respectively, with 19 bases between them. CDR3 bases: TGCAGTGCTACCGGCTCTCGATTAAAATACTACGAGCAGTACTTC. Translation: CSATGSRLKYYEQYF.

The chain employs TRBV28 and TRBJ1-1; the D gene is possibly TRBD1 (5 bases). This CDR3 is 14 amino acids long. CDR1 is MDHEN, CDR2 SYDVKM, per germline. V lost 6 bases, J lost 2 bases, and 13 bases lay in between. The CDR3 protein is CASRNQGPNTEAFF. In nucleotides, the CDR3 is TGTGCCAGCAGAAACCAGGGTCCAAACACTGAAGCTTTCTTT.

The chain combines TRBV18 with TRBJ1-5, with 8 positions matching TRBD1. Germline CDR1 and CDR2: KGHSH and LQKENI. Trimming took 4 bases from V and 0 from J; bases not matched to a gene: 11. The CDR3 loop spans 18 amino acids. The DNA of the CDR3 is TGTGCCAGCTCACGGACAGGGCCCGCGGGGGATAGCAATCAGCCCCAGCATTTT. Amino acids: CASSRTGPAGDSNQPQHF.

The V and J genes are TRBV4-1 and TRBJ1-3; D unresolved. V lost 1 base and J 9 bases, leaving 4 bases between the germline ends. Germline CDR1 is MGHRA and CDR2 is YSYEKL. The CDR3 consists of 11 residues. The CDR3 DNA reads TGCGCCAGCAGCCAAGCGAGCACCATATATTTT. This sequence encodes CASSQASTIYF.

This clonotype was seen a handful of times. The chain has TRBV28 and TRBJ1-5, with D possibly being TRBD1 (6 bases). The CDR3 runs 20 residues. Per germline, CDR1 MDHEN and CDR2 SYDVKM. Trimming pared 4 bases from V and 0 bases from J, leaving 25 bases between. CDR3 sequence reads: CASSSLDISDRYHSNQPQHF. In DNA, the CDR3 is TGTGCCAGCAGTTCCTTAGATATTTCAGACAGGTATCATAGCAATCAGCCCCAGCATTTT.

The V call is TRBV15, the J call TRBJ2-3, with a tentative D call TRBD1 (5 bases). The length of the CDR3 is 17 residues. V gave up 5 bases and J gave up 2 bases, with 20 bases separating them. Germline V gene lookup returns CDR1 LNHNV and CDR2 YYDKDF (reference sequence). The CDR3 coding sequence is TGTGCCACCAGCGACCAAGGGGCCAGGGTTTCCACAGATACGCAGTATTTT. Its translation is CATSDQGARVSTDTQYF.

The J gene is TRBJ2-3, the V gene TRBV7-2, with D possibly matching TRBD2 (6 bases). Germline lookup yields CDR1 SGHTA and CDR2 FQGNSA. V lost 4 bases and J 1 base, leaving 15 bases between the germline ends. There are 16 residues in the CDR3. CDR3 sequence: CASSYGPSVRTDTQYF. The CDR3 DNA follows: TGTGCCAGCAGCTATGGTCCTAGCGTCCGCACAGATACGCAGTATTTT.

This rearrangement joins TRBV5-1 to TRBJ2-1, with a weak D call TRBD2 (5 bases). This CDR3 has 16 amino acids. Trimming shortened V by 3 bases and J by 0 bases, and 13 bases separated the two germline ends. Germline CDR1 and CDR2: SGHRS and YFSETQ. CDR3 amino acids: CASSWALAGSYNEQFF. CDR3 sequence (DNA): TGCGCCAGCAGCTGGGCTTTGGCGGGCTCCTACAATGAGCAGTTCTTC.

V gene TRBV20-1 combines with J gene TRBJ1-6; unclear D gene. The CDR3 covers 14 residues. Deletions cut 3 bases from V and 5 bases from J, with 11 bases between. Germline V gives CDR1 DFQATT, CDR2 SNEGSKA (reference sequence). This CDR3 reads CSASGRNNNSPLHF. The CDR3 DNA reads TGCAGTGCTAGCGGACGGAACAATAATTCACCCCTCCACTTT.

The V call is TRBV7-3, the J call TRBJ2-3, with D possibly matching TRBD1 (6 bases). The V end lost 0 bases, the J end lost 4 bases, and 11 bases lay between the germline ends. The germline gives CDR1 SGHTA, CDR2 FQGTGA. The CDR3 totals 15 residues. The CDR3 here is CASSLTAAGADTQYF. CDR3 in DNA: TGTGCCAGCAGCTTAACTGCGGCAGGGGCAGATACGCAGTATTTT. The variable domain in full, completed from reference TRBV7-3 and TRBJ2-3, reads GAGVSQTPSNKVTEKGKYVELRCDPISGHTALYWYRQSLGQGPEFLIYFQGTGAADDSGLPNDRFFAVRPEGSVSTLKIQRTERGDSAVYLCASSLTAAGADTQYFGPGTRLTVL.

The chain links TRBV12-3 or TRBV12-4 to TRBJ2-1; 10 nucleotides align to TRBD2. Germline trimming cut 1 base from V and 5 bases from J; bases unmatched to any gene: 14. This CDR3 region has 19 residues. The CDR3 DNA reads TGTGCCAGCAGTTTAGTCGGGGTAGCGGGGGGACCAACCGACAATGAGCAGTTCTTC. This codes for CASSLVGVAGGPTDNEQFF.